The 23 T cell receptor beta chains reported below all come from one sample, sequenced in a study of patients and donors after allogeneic stem cell transplantation (TCRdb year 2020). Preparation of the library involved RT-PCR. Instrument used: NextSeq 550. The public reads were reanalyzed by TCRdb: fastp trimming at Q25, MiXCR alignment, in-frame beta chains only. Rows with a matching CDR3 protein are joined into one entry that keeps the most common DNA and genes. Counted in this sample were approximately 150,000 distinct CDR3 sequences; 24% of them appeared once. More than 25% of the sample comes from the top ten. Source material: blood, either unsorted or a sorted T cell fraction (not recorded which). All receptors derive from a human donor who was either an allogeneic HSCT recipient or a stem cell or donor lymphocyte infusion donor (not recorded which). It is not recorded whose cells these are; they may come from a transplant donor.

Only a few counts were recorded for this clonotype. The chain links TRBV4-1 to TRBJ1-1; D gene ambiguous. Between the trimmed V and J ends, which lost 2 bases and 7 bases, there was a span of 17 bases. Germline assignment: CDR1 MGHRA and CDR2 YSYEKL. This CDR3 contains 15 residues. CDR3 residues: CASSQIPSNPSEAFF. The CDR3 nucleotides are TGCGCCAGCAGCCAAATTCCGAGCAACCCTAGTGAAGCTTTCTTT.

The rearrangement links TRBV7-9 to TRBJ1-1, with D maybe TRBD1 (6 bases). Germline CDR1 reads SEHNR; CDR2 reads FQNEAQ (reference sequence). Trimming removed 1 base from V and 3 bases from J, with 12 bases in between. The CDR3 spans 15 residues. CDR3 sequence (DNA): TGTGCCAGCAGCTTAGGGTGGGGGCCGGACACTGAAGCTTTCTTT. Protein sequence: CASSLGWGPDTEAFF. The full variable domain, completed using reference TRBV7-9 and TRBJ1-1, is DTGVSQNPRHKITKRGQNVTFRCDPISEHNRLYWYRQTLGQGPEFLTYFQNEAQLEKSRLLSDRFSAERPKGSFSTLEIQRTEQGDSAMYLCASSLGWGPDTEAFFGQGTRLTVV.

In DNA form, the CDR3 reads TGTGCCAGCAGCTTGATAATGCTGAACACTGAAGCTTTCTTT. This codes for CASSLIMLNTEAFF. V and J are TRBV7-9 and TRBJ1-1; D not certain. Trimming pared 3 bases from V and 0 bases from J, leaving 8 bases between. Germline CDR1 SEHNR, CDR2 FQNEAQ (reference sequence). The CDR3 totals 14 residues. The full variable domain, in which reference TRBV7-9 and TRBJ1-1 provide the parts outside the CDR3, is DTGVSQNPRHKITKRGQNVTFRCDPISEHNRLYWYRQTLGQGPEFLTYFQNEAQLEKSRLLSDRFSAERPKGSFSTLEIQRTEQGDSAMYLCASSLIMLNTEAFFGQGTRLTVV.

The chain combines TRBV6-1 with TRBJ1-5, with D perhaps TRBD1 (6 bases). With 3 bases removed from V and 1 base from J, the gap between germline ends came to 13 bases. CDR3 length equals 16 residues. The germline CDR1 and CDR2 sequences are MNHNS and SASEGT. This CDR3 is CASSEWGAGSNQPQHF. CDR3 coding DNA: TGTGCCAGCAGTGAGTGGGGGGCCGGGAGCAATCAGCCCCAGCATTTT.

This clonotype was seen a handful of times. The chain couples TRBV2 to TRBJ1-2, with 10 bases matching TRBD1. The CDR3 totals 15 residues. The germline V gene has CDR1 SNHLY and CDR2 FYNNEI. Germline trimming cut 8 bases from V and 2 bases from J; bases unmatched to any gene: 8. As DNA, the CDR3 is TGTGCCAGCCGTACCGGGACAGGGGCAAACTATGGCTACACCTTC. It translates to CASRTGTGANYGYTF.

This clonotype was seen at least ten times. This rearrangement joins TRBV20-1 to TRBJ1-1; D gene ambiguous. CDR1 and CDR2 from the germline V gene are DFQATT and SNEGSKA (reference sequence). The CDR3 totals 10 residues. Trimming pared 6 bases from V and 1 base from J, leaving 3 bases between. In DNA, the CDR3 is TGCAGTGCCGCGAACACTGAAGCTTTCTTT. Protein sequence: CSAANTEAFF.

The gene calls are TRBV2 and TRBJ2-7, with no clear D. V lost 2 bases, J lost 1 base, and 21 bases lay in between. The CDR3 extends over 18 amino acids. From germline, CDR1 is SNHLY and CDR2 FYNNEI. The CDR3 protein is CASSEYMGFLPKSYEQYF. CDR3 DNA sequence: TGTGCCAGCAGTGAATATATGGGCTTTCTTCCCAAATCCTACGAGCAGTACTTC.

The genes are TRBV6-5 and TRBJ2-1; no firm D call. Germline CDR1 MNHEY, CDR2 SVGAGI. This CDR3 comprises 15 residues. Trimming removed 4 bases at V and 7 bases at J, with 17 bases between. The CDR3 DNA reads as TGTGCCAGCAGTTCTGGCCCTTGGGGTGAGAATGAGCAGTTCTTC. Residues: CASSSGPWGENEQFF.

Only a few counts were recorded for this clonotype. This sequence joins TRBV29-1 and TRBJ1-3, with D perhaps matching TRBD1 (5 bases). The V end lost 4 bases, the J end lost 0 bases, and 10 bases lay between the germline ends. The CDR3 totals 14 residues. Germline CDR1 and CDR2: SQVTM and ANQGSEA. The CDR3 nucleotides read TGCAGCGTTGTCGACAGACTCTCTGGAAACACCATATATTTT. This encodes CSVVDRLSGNTIYF. The full variable domain, its missing parts supplied by reference TRBV29-1 and TRBJ1-3, is SAVISQKPSRDICQRGTSLTIQCQVDSQVTMMFWYRQQPGQSLTLIATANQGSEATYESGFVIDKFPISRPNLTFSTLTVSNMSPEDSSIYLCSVVDRLSGNTIYFGEGSWLTVV.

The V call is TRBV29-1, the J call TRBJ2-7; the match to TRBD1 covers 8 bases. J lost 5 bases, V lost 5 bases, and 11 bases had no gene match. Germline V gene sequence: CDR1 SQVTM, CDR2 ANQGSEA. The CDR3 totals 14 residues. CDR3 DNA: TGCAGCGTTTGCGGACAGGGCGGTCTCGACGAGCAGTACTTC. This gives the protein CSVCGQGGLDEQYF.

The J gene is TRBJ2-5, the V gene TRBV7-9; D uncertain. CDR1 and CDR2 (germline): SEHNR, FQNEAQ (reference sequence). The CDR3 length is 14 residues. V shed 3 bases and J shed 4 bases, with 12 bases lying between them. The CDR3 loop reads CASSFPSGPETQYF. The CDR3 bases are TGTGCCAGCAGCTTCCCCTCTGGACCAGAGACCCAGTACTTC.

The table lists this clonotype with a few counts. This chain joins TRBV3-1 and TRBJ1-1; D remains ambiguous. Deletions cut 0 bases from V and 2 bases from J, with 16 bases between. Germline V gene lookup returns CDR1 LGHDT and CDR2 YNNKEL (reference sequence). This CDR3 contains 17 residues. The CDR3 coding sequence is TGTGCCAGCAGCCAAGAGTACTCTTTCACCCCCAACACTGAAGCTTTCTTT. This translates into CASSQEYSFTPNTEAFF.

This clonotype was found a few times. This chain connects TRBV10-3 to TRBJ1-6, with 7 bases that match TRBD1. This CDR3 spans 14 amino acids. V was pared by 4 bases and J by 7 bases, with 4 bases of the junction left unmatched. In germline, CDR1 is ENHRY, CDR2 SYGVKD. CDR3 DNA: TGTGCCATCAGTGTCGACAGGGCCAATTCACCCCTCCACTTT. Translation: CAISVDRANSPLHF.

The chain combines TRBV20-1 with TRBJ1-6, with unresolved D. The CDR3 extends over 16 amino acids. V lost 0 bases and J lost 8, with 17 bases in between. Per the germline V gene, CDR1 is DFQATT and CDR2 is SNEGSKA (reference sequence). CDR3 amino acids: CSARDPRRKPDSPLHF. For the CDR3, the DNA is TGCAGTGCTAGAGATCCGAGACGGAAGCCTGATTCACCCCTCCACTTT.

The V call is TRBV20-1, the J call TRBJ2-1; 8 bases are a match to TRBD2. The CDR3 has 17 amino acids. Looked up from germline, CDR1 is DFQATT and CDR2 is SNEGSKA (reference sequence). The trim removed 0 bases at V and 3 bases at J, leaving 10 bases unmatched. CDR3 loop: CSARDLGAGGLYNEQFF. For the CDR3, the DNA is TGCAGTGCTAGAGATTTAGGGGCGGGAGGCCTCTACAATGAGCAGTTCTTC.

This clonotype came up a few times. The CDR3 region is CASSPRGWYTDTQYF. For the CDR3, the DNA is TGTGCCAGCAGCCCCAGGGGTTGGTACACAGATACGCAGTATTTT. V gene TRBV12-3 or TRBV12-4 combines with J gene TRBJ2-3; D is perhaps TRBD1 (6 bases). The CDR3 has 15 amino acids. Trimming took off 6 bases at V and 2 bases at J, with 15 bases between the two ends.

This clonotype was found many times. This sequence joins TRBV20-1 and TRBJ1-3, with a tentative D call TRBD1 (5 bases). The CDR3 is 15 residues long. Germline CDR1 reads DFQATT; CDR2 reads SNEGSKA (reference sequence). V shed 6 bases and J shed 1 base, with 16 bases lying between them. This CDR3 reads CSARDFVGSGNTIYF. CDR3 sequence (DNA): TGCAGTGCCAGGGACTTCGTAGGGTCTGGAAACACCATATATTTT.

The J gene is TRBJ2-2, the V gene TRBV12-3 or TRBV12-4, with D perhaps given as TRBD1 or TRBD2 (5 bases each). The V gene lost 7 bases and the J gene lost 1 base, with 19 bases spanning the gap. CDR3 size: 17 residues. DNA for the CDR3: TGTGCCAGCAATCCCGGAAGTGAGAGGGGGAACACCGGGGAGCTGTTTTTT. Its protein product is CASNPGSERGNTGELFF.

This sequence joins TRBV28 and TRBJ2-7; either TRBD1 or TRBD2 may fit D (5 bases each). The CDR3 covers 14 residues. Germline CDR1 and CDR2: MDHEN and SYDVKM. Trimming stripped 7 bases from V and 3 bases from J, with 16 bases between. The CDR3 DNA is TGTGCCAGCATTCGGGGACCCCCATTCTACGAGCAGTACTTC. Its translation: CASIRGPPFYEQYF. Using reference TRBV28 and TRBJ2-7 for the parts outside the CDR3, the full variable domain is DVKVTQSSRYLVKRTGEKVFLECVQDMDHENMFWYRQDPGLGLRLIYFSYDVKMKEKGDIPEGYSVSREKKERFSLILESASTNQTSMYLCASIRGPPFYEQYFGPGTRLTVT.

This clonotype was observed a few times. V and J are TRBV20-1 and TRBJ2-7, with D possibly matching TRBD1 (6 bases). Trimming pared 0 bases from V and 3 bases from J, leaving 15 bases between. Germline CDR1 and CDR2: DFQATT and SNEGSKA (reference sequence). The CDR3 consists of 15 residues. The CDR3 bases are TGCAGTGCTAGAGATAGTCACAGGGATTACTACGAGCAGTACTTC. It translates to CSARDSHRDYYEQYF.

V usage is TRBV28 and J usage is TRBJ2-1; 10 nucleotides line up with TRBD2. CDR1 MDHEN and CDR2 SYDVKM come from the germline V gene. The CDR3 contains 17 residues. J was trimmed by 7 bases and V by 2 bases; bases with no gene match: 11. In DNA form, the CDR3 reads TGTGCCAGCAGTTTAGGGATTCTAGCGGGAGTGGGGAATGAGCAGTTCTTC. Its protein product is CASSLGILAGVGNEQFF.

This clonotype was observed a handful of times. This rearrangement joins TRBV20-1 to TRBJ2-1, with D unresolved. The CDR3 runs 14 residues. CDR1 and CDR2 from the germline V gene are DFQATT and SNEGSKA (reference sequence). This CDR3 is CSASYGLSYNEQFF. The CDR3, as DNA: TGCAGCGCGTCATATGGCTTGTCCTACAATGAGCAGTTCTTC.

This clonotype came up a few times. V and J are TRBV6-5 and TRBJ2-3; D possibly corresponds to TRBD1 (6 bases). The CDR3 totals 16 residues. Germline loops: CDR1 MNHEY, CDR2 SVGAGI. Trimming removed 0 bases from V and 1 base from J, with 11 bases in between. CDR3 sequence reads: CASSYSIGQRTDTQYF. CDR3 DNA sequence: TGTGCCAGCAGTTACTCGATAGGACAGCGCACAGATACGCAGTATTTT.